A single sample gave rise to the 30 T cell receptor beta chains below, sequenced in a study of cytomegalovirus exposure and HLA in healthy donors. 13 Jbeta primers and 60 Vbeta primers were used for the PCR. Some clones are missing from TCRdb's copy, which holds only in-frame ones; the method was immunoSEQ multiplex PCR. The sample includes 100,000 or so clones, roughly 60% of them seen just once. The specimen sequenced was PBMCs. These receptors came from a woman aged 30 to 39 in good health and CMV-seropositive.

V and J are TRBV6-1 and TRBJ1-2; 7 positions agree with TRBD1. CDR3 length: 14 residues. The V and J ends lost 6 bases and 2 bases, in that order; junction bases with no gene match: 6. Germline V gene sequence: CDR1 MNHNS, CDR2 SASEGT. The CDR3 DNA reads TGTGCCAGCAGGCTACAGGGGACGAACTATGGCTACACCTTC. Protein sequence: CASRLQGTNYGYTF.

The chain couples TRBV7-2 to TRBJ1-5; no clear D gene. Germline assignment: CDR1 SGHTA and CDR2 FQGNSA. This CDR3 has 15 residues. V lost 0 bases, J lost 4 bases, and 10 bases lay in between. The CDR3 loop is CASSLALAGNQPQHF. CDR3 in DNA: TGTGCCAGCAGCTTAGCGTTGGCGGGGAATCAGCCCCAGCATTTT.

This rearrangement joins TRBV28 to TRBJ2-1, with 9 bases aligning to TRBD1. The V and J ends lost 6 bases and 8 bases, in that order; junction bases with no gene match: 11. The V gene's germline CDR1 is MDHEN and CDR2 SYDVKM. The CDR3 is 15 residues long. The CDR3 DNA is TGTGCCAGCAGCTTCGCCGGGACAGGGAGTGATGAGCAGTTCTTC. Amino acids: CASSFAGTGSDEQFF. The complete variable domain, with remaining parts taken from reference TRBV28 and TRBJ2-1, reads DVKVTQSSRYLVKRTGEKVFLECVQDMDHENMFWYRQDPGLGLRLIYFSYDVKMKEKGDIPEGYSVSREKKERFSLILESASTNQTSMYLCASSFAGTGSDEQFFGPGTRLTVL.

The table lists this clone with a count of one. This chain uses TRBV15 with TRBJ2-2; TRBD1 matches 7 bases. CDR3 length: 16 residues. V shed 1 base, J shed 6 bases, and the junction held 8 bases outside the gene matches. Germline assignment: CDR1 LNHNV and CDR2 YYDKDF (reference sequence). DNA for the CDR3: TGTGCCACCAGCAGAGTGGGGACAGTAGAGGCCGGGGAGCTGTTTTTT. This codes for CATSRVGTVEAGELFF.

In this sample, this clone turned up a few times. The chain joins TRBV5-5 to TRBJ2-5, with D perhaps matching TRBD1 (5 bases). CDR3 length: 16 amino acids. The V gene lost 4 bases and the J gene lost 5 bases, with 21 bases spanning the gap. Germline values: CDR1 SGHKS, CDR2 YYEKEE (reference sequence). The CDR3 nucleotides are TGTGCCAGCAGCAATACCAGATCCCCAGGGCCGGAGACCCAGTACTTC. Its protein product is CASSNTRSPGPETQYF.

This clone was seen only a few times. CDR3 nucleotides: TGTGCCAGCAGTGAGGAAGCGGGGGCCCCCTACGAGCAGTACTTC. Translating gives CASSEEAGAPYEQYF. The chain couples TRBV27 to TRBJ2-7, with 8 positions matching TRBD2. V shed 5 bases and J 2 bases; nucleotides not matched to a gene: 8. This CDR3 contains 15 residues. Germline V gene sequence: CDR1 MNHEY, CDR2 SMNVEV (reference sequence).

This clone came up a few times. The chain uses TRBV5-1 and TRBJ2-1, with unresolved D. This CDR3 contains 13 residues. Looked up from germline, CDR1 is SGHRS and CDR2 is YFSETQ. V was trimmed by 0 bases and J by 7 bases, leaving 8 bases between them. The CDR3 sequence is CASSLARVNEQFF. The CDR3 DNA reads TGCGCCAGCAGCTTGGCCCGGGTAAATGAGCAGTTCTTC.

This chain uses TRBV5-6 with TRBJ1-2; no clear D. This CDR3 has 12 residues. V gave up 3 bases and J gave up 5 bases, with 8 bases separating them. Germline V lookup: CDR1 SGHDT, CDR2 YYEEEE. CDR3 nucleotide sequence: TGTGCCAGCAGCTCCCCAGTATATGGCTACACCTTC. Translated: CASSSPVYGYTF.

The chain joins TRBV7-8 to TRBJ1-6; D ambiguous. The V and J ends lost 2 bases and 5 bases respectively, with 13 bases between them. This CDR3 is built from 16 residues. Germline CDR1 is SGHVS and CDR2 is FQNEAQ. The CDR3 DNA reads TGTGCCAGCAGCTTATCGTCGGGTTTTAATAATTCACCCCTCCACTTT. Protein product: CASSLSSGFNNSPLHF.

The CDR3 region is CASSVVSMRAGGPLYPEQFF. The CDR3 region has the DNA TGTGCCAGCAGCGTAGTGTCCATGCGGGCGGGGGGGCCTTTGTATCCTGAGCAGTTCTTC. The genes are TRBV9 and TRBJ2-1; TRBD2 aligns across 9 bases. Germline loops: CDR1 SGDLS, CDR2 YYNGEE. With V trimmed by 0 bases and J by 9 bases, 22 bases remained unmatched. This CDR3 region has 20 residues.

This chain uses TRBV2 with TRBJ2-2; D is possibly TRBD2 (6 bases). This CDR3 is 16 amino acids long. The V and J ends lost 6 bases and 7 bases respectively, with 21 bases between them. CDR1 SNHLY and CDR2 FYNNEI come from the germline V gene. The CDR3 sequence: CASSTTAAGSGGELFF. The DNA for the CDR3 is TGTGCCAGCAGCACGACCGCTGCGGGATCAGGCGGGGAGCTGTTTTTT.

This chain links TRBV14 with TRBJ1-1, with D tentatively TRBD1 (6 bases). V lost 5 bases to trimming and J lost 1 base, with 14 bases between them. Germline CDR1 SGHDN, CDR2 FVKESK. The CDR3 is 15 amino acids. CDR3 bases: TGTGCCAGCAGCTTCTTGGGGGCTGGGAACACTGAAGCTTTCTTT. Protein: CASSFLGAGNTEAFF.

The chain recombines TRBV13 with TRBJ2-3, with D perhaps matching TRBD2 (6 bases). V was cut by 0 bases and J by 6 bases, with 13 bases left in between. Germline values: CDR1 PRHDT, CDR2 FYEKMQ (reference sequence). This CDR3 has 15 residues. The CDR3 DNA follows: TGTGCCAGCAGCTTAGGGGGACTGGATCAGGATACGCAGTATTTT. Encoded protein: CASSLGGLDQDTQYF.

The gene calls are TRBV5-6 and TRBJ1-1, with D perhaps matching TRBD1 (6 bases). CDR3 size: 15 residues. CDR1 and CDR2 (germline): SGHDT, YYEEEE. The V end lost 0 bases, the J end lost 5 bases, and 14 bases lay between the germline ends. The CDR3 DNA reads as TGTGCCAGCAGCTTGGGACAGGTTGTGTGGACTGAAGCTTTCTTT. Residues: CASSLGQVVWTEAFF.

This clone was seen only a few times. The V call is TRBV4-3, the J call TRBJ2-1, with TRBD2 matching over 12 bases. The J segment lost 8 bases and the V segment lost 1 base, leaving 9 bases of the junction unmatched. From germline, CDR1 is LGHNA and CDR2 YSLEER. This CDR3 has 17 amino acids. CDR3 loop: CASSQAASGGAWYEQFF. CDR3 in DNA: TGCGCCAGCAGCCAAGCGGCTAGCGGGGGGGCCTGGTATGAGCAGTTCTTC.

The V call is TRBV7-9, the J call TRBJ1-2, with a possible D match to TRBD1 (6 bases). The germline gives CDR1 SEHNR, CDR2 FQNEAQ (reference sequence). The CDR3 contains 13 residues. Trimming took 1 base from V and 8 from J, leaving 11 bases between them. This CDR3 reads CASSLGETGGYTF. The CDR3 DNA reads TGTGCCAGCAGCTTAGGGGAAACAGGGGGCTACACCTTC.

This clone was seen a handful of times. The V gene is TRBV11-2, the J gene TRBJ1-2, with D possibly being TRBD1 (5 bases). Germline CDR1 SGHAT, CDR2 FQNNGV. The V end was cut by 0 bases, the J end by 4 bases, with 15 bases between. This CDR3 region has 16 residues. CDR3 DNA: TGTGCCAGCAGCTTAGATAGGACACTCGCTAGCTATGGCTACACCTTC. It encodes CASSLDRTLASYGYTF.

This chain joins TRBV11-2 and TRBJ2-1, with 11 bases aligning to TRBD2. Germline trimming cut 4 bases from V and 9 bases from J; bases unmatched to any gene: 14. The CDR3 is made up of 17 amino acids. CDR1 and CDR2 from the germline V gene are SGHAT and FQNNGV. The CDR3, as DNA: TGTGCCAGCAGCTCGATTAGACTAGCGGGGTTGATAGGTGAGCAGTTCTTC. Residues: CASSSIRLAGLIGEQFF.

The chain is built from TRBV7-9 and TRBJ2-7; 10 positions match TRBD1. CDR3 size: 17 residues. The ends lost 5 bases at V and 1 base at J; junction bases unmatched: 11. CDR1 is SEHNR, CDR2 FQNEAQ, per germline (reference sequence). In DNA, the CDR3 is TGTGCCAGCAGCGAAAATTTGGGACAGGGGACTTCCTACGAGCAGTACTTC. Its translation: CASSENLGQGTSYEQYF.

The chain employs TRBV28 and TRBJ1-3, with D possibly matching TRBD1 (5 bases). Trimming pared 6 bases from V and 4 bases from J, leaving 16 bases between. This CDR3 contains 15 residues. Germline V gene sequence: CDR1 MDHEN, CDR2 SYDVKM. CDR3 DNA sequence: TGTGCCAGCAGCTCCCAGGGAACTGGAGGAAACACCATATATTTT. As protein: CASSSQGTGGNTIYF.

This clone showed up just a few times. The V and J genes are TRBV2 and TRBJ1-2; 10 nucleotides agree with TRBD1. This CDR3 region has 16 residues. Germline lookup yields CDR1 SNHLY and CDR2 FYNNEI. The V segment lost 5 bases and the J segment 5 bases; nucleotides outside the gene matches: 11. CDR3 sequence: CASSRGTPGQGYGYTF. Here the CDR3 DNA reads TGTGCCAGCAGTCGGGGGACACCGGGACAGGGGTATGGCTACACCTTC. The full variable domain, its missing parts supplied by reference TRBV2 and TRBJ1-2, is EPEVTQTPSHQVTQMGQEVILRCVPISNHLYFYWYRQILGQKVEFLVSFYNNEISEKSEIFDDQFSVERPDGSNFTLKIRSTKLEDSAMYFCASSRGTPGQGYGYTFGSGTRLTVV.

This clone was counted a few times. The chain carries TRBV7-9 and TRBJ2-7; possible D gene TRBD1, 6 bases. The CDR3 has 12 amino acids. Germline lookup yields CDR1 SEHNR and CDR2 FQNEAQ (reference sequence). V was cut by 3 bases and J by 12 bases, with 15 bases left in between. The CDR3 region has the DNA TGTGCCAGCAGCTTCGGACAGCAAGCGGCGTACTTC. Its protein product is CASSFGQQAAYF.

This chain connects TRBV19 to TRBJ2-2; no reliable D call. From germline, CDR1 is LNHDA and CDR2 SQIVND (reference sequence). V gave up 5 bases and J gave up 6 bases, with 7 bases separating them. This CDR3 has 12 residues. CDR3 coding DNA: TGTGCCAGTAGTTCGGTCCCCGGGGAGCTGTTTTTT. It codes for CASSSVPGELFF.

J is TRBJ1-3 and V is TRBV5-1; D is uncertain. The germline V gene has CDR1 SGHRS and CDR2 YFSETQ. The V end was cut by 4 bases, the J end by 0 bases, with 17 bases between. This CDR3 region has 17 residues. For the CDR3, the DNA is TGCGCCAGCAGCATAAGGGAGCTCAATTTCTCTGGAAACACCATATATTTT. This encodes CASSIRELNFSGNTIYF.

This clone turned up a few times. The chain employs TRBV27 and TRBJ1-3, with 7 bases lining up with TRBD1. The CDR3 consists of 14 residues. Trimming took 6 bases from V and 4 from J; bases not matched to a gene: 6. Germline CDR1 is MNHEY and CDR2 is SMNVEV (reference sequence). The CDR3 DNA reads TGTGCCAGCAGGCCTCCGGGACAGGGAAACACCATATATTTT. Protein product: CASRPPGQGNTIYF.

The CDR3 sequence is CASRPPGQGFGGYTF. In nucleotides, the CDR3 is TGTGCCAGCAGACCCCCCGGACAGGGCTTCGGAGGCTACACCTTC. The genes are TRBV6-5 and TRBJ1-2; TRBD1 matches 8 bases. This CDR3 is built from 15 residues. V trimming: 6 bases; J trimming: 8 bases; junction bases outside the gene matches: 14. CDR1 is MNHEY and CDR2 is SVGAGI in the germline V gene.

The V and J genes are TRBV4-3 and TRBJ1-4, with TRBD1 identical over 7 bases. The junction had 5 bases not matched to a gene; V was cut back by 3 bases and J by 4 bases. The CDR3 runs 15 residues. Germline V CDR1 and CDR2: LGHNA, YSLEER. Here the CDR3 DNA reads TGCGCCAGCAGCCACCCGACAGGGAATAATGAAAAACTGTTTTTT. As protein: CASSHPTGNNEKLFF.

V and J are TRBV11-3 and TRBJ2-7; perhaps TRBD1 as D (6 bases). Germline loops: CDR1 SGHNT, CDR2 YENEEA. V lost 0 bases to trimming and J lost 3 bases, with 18 bases between them. There are 17 residues in the CDR3. CDR3 sequence (DNA): TGTGCCAGCAGCTTAGATGTGGTCGGGACAAGTTACTACGAGCAGTACTTC. Translated, it gives CASSLDVVGTSYYEQYF. The full variable domain, rest sourced from reference TRBV11-3 and TRBJ2-7, is EAGVVQSPRYKIIEKKQPVAFWCNPISGHNTLYWYLQNLGQGPELLIRYENEEAVDDSQLPKDRFSAERLKGVDSTLKIQPAELGDSAVYLCASSLDVVGTSYYEQYFGPGTRLTVT.

This sequence joins TRBV27 and TRBJ1-5, with D possibly TRBD1 on 5 matching bases. The CDR3 contains 12 residues. Germline CDR1 is MNHEY and CDR2 is SMNVEV (reference sequence). V lost 6 bases to trimming and J lost 9 bases, with 12 bases between them. CDR3 in DNA: TGTGCCAGCAGGGAATCTCAGGGGCCCCAGCATTTT. Amino acids: CASRESQGPQHF.

The rearrangement joins TRBV6-7 to TRBJ2-5; D is perhaps TRBD1 (5 bases). TRBV6-7 is placed among ORFs of uncertain function. Between the trimmed V and J ends, which lost 2 bases and 9 bases, there was a span of 28 bases. The CDR3 consists of 18 residues. The CDR3: CASSYNGEQAGSVVAQYF. The CDR3 region has the DNA TGTGCCAGCAGTTACAATGGCGAGCAAGCAGGGTCCGTCGTGGCCCAGTACTTC.